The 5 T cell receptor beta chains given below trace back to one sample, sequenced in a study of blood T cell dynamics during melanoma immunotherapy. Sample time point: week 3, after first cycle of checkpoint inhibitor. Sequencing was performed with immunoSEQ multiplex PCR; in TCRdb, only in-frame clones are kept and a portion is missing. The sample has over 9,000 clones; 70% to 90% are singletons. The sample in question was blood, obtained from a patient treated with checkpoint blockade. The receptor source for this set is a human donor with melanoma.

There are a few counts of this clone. CDR3 region: CASSAGQMVGGEQYF. As DNA, the CDR3 is TGCGCCAGCAGCGCCGGACAGATGGTTGGCGGCGAGCAGTACTTC. The chain has TRBV5-1 and TRBJ2-7; tentatively, D is TRBD1 (6 bases). Trimming stripped 4 bases from V and 6 bases from J, with 20 bases between. The V gene's germline CDR1 is SGHRS and CDR2 YFSETQ. The CDR3 spans 15 residues.

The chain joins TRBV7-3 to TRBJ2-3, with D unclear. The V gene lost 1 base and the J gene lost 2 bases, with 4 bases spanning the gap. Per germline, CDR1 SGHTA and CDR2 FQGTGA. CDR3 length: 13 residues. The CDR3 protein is CASSLKYTDTQYF. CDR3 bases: TGTGCCAGCAGCTTAAAGTACACAGATACGCAGTATTTT.

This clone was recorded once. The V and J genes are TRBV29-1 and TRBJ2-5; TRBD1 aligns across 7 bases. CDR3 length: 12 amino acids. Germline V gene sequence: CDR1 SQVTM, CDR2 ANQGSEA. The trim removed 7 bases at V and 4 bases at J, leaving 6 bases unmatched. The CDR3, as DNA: TGCAGCGGCCTGACAGGGTTAGAGACCCAGTACTTC. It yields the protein CSGLTGLETQYF.

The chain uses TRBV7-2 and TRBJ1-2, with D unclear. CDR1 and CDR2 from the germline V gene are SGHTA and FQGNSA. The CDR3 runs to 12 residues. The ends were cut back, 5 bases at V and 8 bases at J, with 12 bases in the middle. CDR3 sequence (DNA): TGTGCCAGCAGCGAACACTTGGGAGGCTACACCTTC. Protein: CASSEHLGGYTF.

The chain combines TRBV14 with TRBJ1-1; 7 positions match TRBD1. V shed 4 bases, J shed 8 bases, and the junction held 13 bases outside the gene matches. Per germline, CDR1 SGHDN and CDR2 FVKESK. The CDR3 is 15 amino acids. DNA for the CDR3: TGTGCCAGCAGCCGGCGACAGGGTTGGACCCGCGAAGCTTTCTTT. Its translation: CASSRRQGWTREAFF.